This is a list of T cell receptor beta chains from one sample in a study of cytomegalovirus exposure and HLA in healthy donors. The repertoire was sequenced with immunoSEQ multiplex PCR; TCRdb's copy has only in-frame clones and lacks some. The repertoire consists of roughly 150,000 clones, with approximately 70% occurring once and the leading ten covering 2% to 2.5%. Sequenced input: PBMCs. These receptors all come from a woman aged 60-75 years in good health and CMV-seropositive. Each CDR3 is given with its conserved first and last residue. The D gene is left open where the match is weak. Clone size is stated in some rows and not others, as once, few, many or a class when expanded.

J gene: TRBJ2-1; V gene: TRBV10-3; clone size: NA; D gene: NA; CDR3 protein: CAISESGRSSYNEQFF; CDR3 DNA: TGTGCCATCAGTGAGTCAGGCCGGAGCTCCTACAATGAGCAGTTCTTC
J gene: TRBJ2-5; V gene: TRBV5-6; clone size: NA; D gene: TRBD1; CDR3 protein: CASSQKTGAETQYF; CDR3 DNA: TGTGCCAGCAGCCAAAAGACAGGGGCAGAGACCCAGTACTTC
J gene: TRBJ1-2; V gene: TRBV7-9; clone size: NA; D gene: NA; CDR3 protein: CASSRRTANYGYTF; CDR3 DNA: TGTGCCAGCAGCCGACGGACAGCTAACTATGGCTACACCTTC
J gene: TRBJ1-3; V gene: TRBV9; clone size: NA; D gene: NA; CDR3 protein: CASSPHPGISGNTIYF; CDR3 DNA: TGTGCCAGCAGTCCTCATCCGGGGATCTCTGGAAACACCATATATTTT
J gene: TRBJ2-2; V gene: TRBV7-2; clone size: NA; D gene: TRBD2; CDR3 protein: CASRPPGTRYTGELFF; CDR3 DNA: TGTGCCAGCAGACCCCCCGGGACTAGGTACACCGGGGAGCTGTTTTTT
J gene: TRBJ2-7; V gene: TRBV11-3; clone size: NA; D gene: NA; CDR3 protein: CASSLDPLREQYF; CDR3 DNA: TGTGCCAGCAGCTTAGACCCCCTCCGGGAGCAGTACTTC
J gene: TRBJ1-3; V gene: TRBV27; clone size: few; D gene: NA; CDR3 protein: CASSLEGRAGNTIYF; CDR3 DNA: TGTGCCAGCAGTTTAGAGGGTAGGGCTGGAAACACCATATATTTT
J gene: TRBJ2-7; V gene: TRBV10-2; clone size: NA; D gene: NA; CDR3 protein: CASMQVYEQYF; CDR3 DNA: TGCGCCAGCATGCAGGTCTACGAGCAGTACTTC
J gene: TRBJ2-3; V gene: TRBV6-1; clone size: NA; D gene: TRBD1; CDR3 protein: CASSEQGARGTDTQYF; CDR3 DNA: TGTGCCAGCAGTGAACAGGGGGCGCGGGGCACAGATACGCAGTATTTT
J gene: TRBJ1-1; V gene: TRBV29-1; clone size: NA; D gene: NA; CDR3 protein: CSVEGLLNTEAFF; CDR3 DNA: TGCAGCGTTGAAGGACTCCTGAACACTGAAGCTTTCTTT
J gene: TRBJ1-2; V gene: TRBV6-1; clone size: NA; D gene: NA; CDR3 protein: CASRLTGSYGYTF; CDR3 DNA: TGTGCCAGCAGGCTTACCGGGAGCTATGGCTACACCTTC
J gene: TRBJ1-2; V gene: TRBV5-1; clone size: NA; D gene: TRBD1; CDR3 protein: CASSLYRGESGYTF; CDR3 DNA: TGCGCCAGCAGCTTGTACAGGGGGGAAAGTGGCTACACCTTC
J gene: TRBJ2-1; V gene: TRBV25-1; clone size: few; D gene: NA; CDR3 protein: CASSGGAIYEQFF; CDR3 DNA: TGTGCCAGCAGTGGAGGCGCGATCTATGAGCAGTTCTTC
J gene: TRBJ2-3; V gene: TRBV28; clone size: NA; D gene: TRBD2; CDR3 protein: CASSSEGGLAGVWRTDTQYF; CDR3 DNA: TGTGCCAGCAGTTCGGAGGGGGGACTAGCGGGAGTGTGGAGGACAGATACGCAGTATTTT
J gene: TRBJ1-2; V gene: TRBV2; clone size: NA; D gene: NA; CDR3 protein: CASSALGLDSVGYTF; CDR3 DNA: TGTGCCAGCAGTGCCCTGGGCTTAGACAGCGTGGGCTACACCTTC
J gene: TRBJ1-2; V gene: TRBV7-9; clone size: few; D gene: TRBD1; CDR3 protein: CASGPRQGYGYTF; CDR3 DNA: TGTGCCAGCGGCCCTAGACAGGGGTATGGCTACACCTTC
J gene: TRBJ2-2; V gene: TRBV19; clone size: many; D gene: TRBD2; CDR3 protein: CASSVPGLVGGELFF; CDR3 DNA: TGTGCCAGTAGTGTCCCTGGACTAGTCGGCGGGGAGCTGTTTTTT
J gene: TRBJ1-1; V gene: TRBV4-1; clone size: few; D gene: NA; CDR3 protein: CASSQEDSSRAFF; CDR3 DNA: TGCGCCAGCAGCCAAGAAGACAGTAGTAGGGCTTTCTTT
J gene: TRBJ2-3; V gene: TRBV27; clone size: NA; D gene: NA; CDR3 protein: CASSIERITDTQYF; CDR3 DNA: TGTGCCAGCAGTATCGAGCGGATCACAGATACGCAGTATTTT
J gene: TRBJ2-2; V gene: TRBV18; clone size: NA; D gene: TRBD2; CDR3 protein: CASSLRLAVNTGELFF; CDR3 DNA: TGTGCCAGCTCACTTAGACTAGCGGTGAACACCGGGGAGCTGTTTTTT
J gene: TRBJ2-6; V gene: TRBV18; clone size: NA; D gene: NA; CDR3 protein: CASSLSSGANVLTF; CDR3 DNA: TGTGCCAGCTCACTGAGTTCCGGGGCCAACGTCCTGACTTTC
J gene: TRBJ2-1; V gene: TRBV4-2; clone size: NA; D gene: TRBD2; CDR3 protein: CASSQETSGSRGEQFF; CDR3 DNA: TGTGCCAGCAGCCAAGAGACTAGCGGGTCAAGGGGTGAGCAGTTCTTC
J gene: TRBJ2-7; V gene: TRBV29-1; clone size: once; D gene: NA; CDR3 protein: CSVVGLGRSSSYEQYF; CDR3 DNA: TGCAGCGTTGTCGGTCTCGGCAGGTCGTCCTCCTACGAGCAGTACTTC
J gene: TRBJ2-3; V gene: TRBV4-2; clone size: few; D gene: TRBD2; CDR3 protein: CASSLSGGSTDTQYF; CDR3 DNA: TGTGCCAGCAGCCTCAGCGGGGGAAGCACAGATACGCAGTATTTT
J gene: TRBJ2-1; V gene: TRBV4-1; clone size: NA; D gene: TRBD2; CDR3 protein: CASSQAPGTSDYNEQFF; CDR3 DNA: TGCGCCAGCAGCCAGGCCCCCGGGACTAGCGACTACAATGAGCAGTTCTTC
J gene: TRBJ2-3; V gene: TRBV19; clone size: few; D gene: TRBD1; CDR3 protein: CASSIFGAGGTDTQYF; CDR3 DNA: TGTGCCAGTAGTATCTTCGGGGCAGGGGGAACAGATACGCAGTATTTT
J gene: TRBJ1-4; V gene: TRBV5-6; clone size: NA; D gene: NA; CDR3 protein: CASSFRGTSGPNEKLFF; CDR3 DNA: TGTGCCAGCAGCTTTCGGGGGACCAGCGGGCCTAATGAAAAACTGTTTTTT
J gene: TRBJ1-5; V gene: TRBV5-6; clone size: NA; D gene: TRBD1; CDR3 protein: CASSWGDRENQPQHF; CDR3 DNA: TGTGCCAGCAGCTGGGGGGACAGGGAGAATCAGCCCCAGCATTTT
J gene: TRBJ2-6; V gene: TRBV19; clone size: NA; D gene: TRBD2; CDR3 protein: CASSTPPGLAGVGANVLTF; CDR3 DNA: TGTGCCAGTAGCACACCCCCGGGACTAGCGGGAGTTGGGGCCAACGTCCTGACTTTC
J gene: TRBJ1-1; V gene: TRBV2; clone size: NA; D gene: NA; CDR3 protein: CASSEARALTEAFF; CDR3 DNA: TGTGCCAGCAGTGAAGCGCGGGCCCTCACTGAAGCTTTCTTT
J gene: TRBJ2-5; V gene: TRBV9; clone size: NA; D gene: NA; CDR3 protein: CASSVGEGDFVETQYF; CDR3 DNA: TGTGCCAGCAGCGTAGGGGAAGGGGACTTCGTCGAGACCCAGTACTTC
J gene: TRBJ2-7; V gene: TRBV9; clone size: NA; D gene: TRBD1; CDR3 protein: CASSVGTGGISEQYF; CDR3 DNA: TGTGCCAGCTCGGTCGGGACAGGGGGTATATCCGAGCAGTACTTC
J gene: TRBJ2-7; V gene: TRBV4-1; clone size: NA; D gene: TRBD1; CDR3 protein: CASSQKVGQGAKNEQYF; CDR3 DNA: TGCGCCAGCAGCCAAAAAGTGGGACAGGGGGCAAAAAACGAGCAGTACTTC
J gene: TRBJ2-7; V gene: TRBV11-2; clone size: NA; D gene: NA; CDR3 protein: CASSLGTGLEQYF; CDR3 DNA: TGTGCCAGCAGCTTAGGAACAGGGTTGGAGCAGTACTTC
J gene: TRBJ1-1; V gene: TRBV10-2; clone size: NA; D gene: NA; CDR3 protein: CASVDSLNTEAFF; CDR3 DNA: TGCGCCAGTGTCGACAGCCTGAACACTGAAGCTTTCTTT
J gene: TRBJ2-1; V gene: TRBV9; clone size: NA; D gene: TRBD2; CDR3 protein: CASSFSGGASRDNEQFF; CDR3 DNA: TGTGCCAGCAGCTTTTCGGGGGGGGCTAGCCGGGACAATGAGCAGTTCTTC
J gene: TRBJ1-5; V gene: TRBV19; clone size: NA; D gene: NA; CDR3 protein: CASGVGVSQPQHF; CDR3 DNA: TGTGCCAGTGGAGTCGGGGTTAGTCAGCCCCAGCATTTT
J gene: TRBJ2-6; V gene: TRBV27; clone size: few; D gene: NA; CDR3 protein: CASSFYSGANVLTF; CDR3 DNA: TGTGCCAGCAGTTTTTACTCTGGGGCCAACGTCCTGACTTTC
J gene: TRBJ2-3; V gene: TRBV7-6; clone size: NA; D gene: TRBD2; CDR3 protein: CASSARSGRATDTQYF; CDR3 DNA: TGTGCCAGCAGCGCCCGTAGCGGGAGGGCCACAGATACGCAGTATTTT
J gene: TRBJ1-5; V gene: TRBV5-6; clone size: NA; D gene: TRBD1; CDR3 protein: CASSLFEGASQPQHF; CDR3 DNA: TGTGCCAGCAGCTTGTTCGAGGGGGCAAGTCAGCCCCAGCATTTT
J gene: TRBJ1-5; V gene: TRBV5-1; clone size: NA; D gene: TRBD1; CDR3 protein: CASSPQGNQPQHF; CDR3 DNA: TGCGCCAGCAGCCCACAGGGGAATCAGCCCCAGCATTTT
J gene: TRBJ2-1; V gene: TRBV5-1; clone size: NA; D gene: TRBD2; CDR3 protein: CASSWGLAGGPDEQFF; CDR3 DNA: TGCGCCAGCAGCTGGGGACTAGCGGGAGGGCCCGATGAGCAGTTCTTC
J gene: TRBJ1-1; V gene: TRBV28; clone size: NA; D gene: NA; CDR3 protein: CASSLMSTEAFF; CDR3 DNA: TGTGCCAGCAGTTTAATGAGTACTGAAGCTTTCTTT
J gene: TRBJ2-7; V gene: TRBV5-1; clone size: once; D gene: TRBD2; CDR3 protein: CASSPGTSGRASEQYF; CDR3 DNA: TGCGCCAGCAGCCCCGGGACTAGCGGGAGGGCCTCCGAGCAGTACTTC
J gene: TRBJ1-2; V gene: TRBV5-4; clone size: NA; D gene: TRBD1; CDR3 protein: CASSPGQHSFSLNGYTF; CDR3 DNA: TGTGCCAGCAGCCCGGGACAGCACTCATTTTCTCTCAATGGCTACACCTTC